These 19 T cell receptor beta chains were all obtained from the same sample, sequenced in a study of cytomegalovirus exposure and HLA in healthy donors. It was with 60 Vbeta and 13 Jbeta primers that the PCR ran. Measured with immunoSEQ multiplex PCR; TCRdb has only the in-frame clones, and not every one. In the table there are about 150,000 clones, 60% to 80% of which are singletons. Material: PBMCs. The receptor source for this set is a man aged 18 to 30 in good health and CMV-seropositive.

The J gene is TRBJ1-2, the V gene TRBV10-1; 7 bases map to TRBD1. V lost 6 bases to trimming and J lost 4 bases; unmatched junction nucleotides: 5. This CDR3 has 13 amino acids. Germline V gives CDR1 WNHNN, CDR2 SYGVQD (reference sequence). The CDR3 loop reads CASSKGDSYGYTF. The CDR3 nucleotides are TGCGCCAGCAGCAAAGGGGACAGCTATGGCTACACCTTC.

Only a few counts were recorded for this clone. V usage is TRBV11-2 and J usage is TRBJ1-3; possible D gene TRBD1, 5 bases. V gave up 2 bases and J gave up 2 bases, with 13 bases separating them. The CDR3 is 16 amino acids. CDR1 and CDR2 from the germline V gene are SGHAT and FQNNGV. CDR3 sequence: CASSLFTVGAGNTIYF. The CDR3 bases are TGTGCCAGCAGCTTATTCACAGTAGGGGCTGGAAACACCATATATTTT.

In regard to this clone: Sequence at one end of the junction differs from germline and may be a read error. In nucleotides, the CDR3 is TGTGCCTGGAGTGTGCAACGGACTAGCGGGAGCAGAGATACGCAGTATTTT. This translates into CAWSVQRTSGSRDTQYF. The chain is built from TRBV30 and TRBJ2-3; 13 bases are shared with TRBD2. The CDR3 extends over 17 amino acids. Per germline, CDR1 GTSNPN and CDR2 SVGIG (reference sequence).

This clone occurred once. The chain combines TRBV4-1 with TRBJ1-5; D is undetermined. Trimming removed 1 base from V and 1 base from J, with 8 bases in between. CDR1 MGHRA and CDR2 YSYEKL come from the germline V gene. CDR3 length equals 15 residues. CDR3 amino acids: CASSQAGGSNQPQHF. In DNA form, the CDR3 reads TGCGCCAGCAGCCAAGCGGGTGGGAGCAATCAGCCCCAGCATTTT.

The V and J genes are TRBV29-1 and TRBJ2-7, with 12 bases fitting TRBD1. Per the germline V gene, CDR1 is SQVTM and CDR2 is ANQGSEA. The V gene end was trimmed by 5 bases and the J gene end by 6 bases; junction bases not matched to a gene: 8. CDR3 size: 14 residues. The CDR3 DNA reads as TGCAGCGTTAGGGACAGGGGGCGCCTTGGCGAGCAGTACTTC. The encoded protein is CSVRDRGRLGEQYF.

The chain uses TRBV7-3 and TRBJ2-3; TRBD1 might be the D (6 bases). Trimming cost V 5 bases and J 6 bases, with 12 bases left between them. Germline CDR1 and CDR2: SGHTA and FQGTGA. The CDR3 covers 13 residues. The CDR3 DNA reads as TGTGCCAGCAGCCCCAGGGGCGTGGATACGCAGTATTTT. This sequence encodes CASSPRGVDTQYF.

The chain combines TRBV7-2 with TRBJ2-7, with 8 nucleotides matching TRBD1. V trimming: 1 base; J trimming: 3 bases; junction bases outside the gene matches: 8. The length of the CDR3 is 16 residues. The germline gives CDR1 SGHTA, CDR2 FQGNSA. CDR3 in DNA: TGTGCCAGCAGCTTAGTATCAGTTGGACAGGGCTACGAGCAGTACTTC. Its protein product is CASSLVSVGQGYEQYF.

This rearrangement joins TRBV11-2 to TRBJ1-5, with D possibly TRBD1 on 6 matching bases. The germline V gene encodes CDR1 SGHAT and CDR2 FQNNGV. This CDR3 is built from 15 residues. Trimming took 5 bases from V and 3 from J, leaving 14 bases between them. CDR3 sequence (DNA): TGTGCCAGCAGCACAGGGTACGGTGACAATCAGCCCCAGCATTTT. This encodes CASSTGYGDNQPQHF.

CDR3 nucleotide sequence: TGTGCCAGCAGCCAGCATAGCGGGAGGGCTTACGAGCAGTACTTC. Its translation: CASSQHSGRAYEQYF. The genes are TRBV7-2 and TRBJ2-7; 11 nucleotides match TRBD2. V lost 5 bases to trimming and J lost 4 bases; unmatched junction nucleotides: 7. The CDR3 covers 15 residues. Germline CDR1 SGHTA, CDR2 FQGNSA.

The genes are TRBV5-1 and TRBJ2-1; 10 positions match TRBD1. Trimming took 4 bases from V and 5 from J; bases not matched to a gene: 9. The CDR3 spans 16 residues. The germline V gene encodes CDR1 SGHRS and CDR2 YFSETQ. The CDR3 nucleotides are TGCGCCAGCAGCGGAACCGGGACAGGGGCAAACAATGAGCAGTTCTTC. This codes for CASSGTGTGANNEQFF. Full variable domain (missing parts from reference TRBV5-1 and TRBJ2-1): KAGVTQTPRYLIKTRGQQVTLSCSPISGHRSVSWYQQTPGQGLQFLFEYFSETQRNKGNFPGRFSGRQFSNSRSEMNVSTLELGDSALYLCASSGTGTGANNEQFFGPGTRLTVL.

This clone was seen once. The rearrangement links TRBV28 to TRBJ1-5, with 7 bases identical to TRBD1. Germline CDR1 is MDHEN and CDR2 is SYDVKM. Trimming removed 5 bases from V and 8 bases from J; junction bases left unmatched: 9. The CDR3 consists of 14 residues. The CDR3 sequence is CASSAGGSRKPQHF. CDR3 in DNA: TGTGCCAGCAGTGCAGGGGGGAGTAGGAAGCCCCAGCATTTT.

The chain combines TRBV19 with TRBJ1-5, with D tentatively TRBD1 (6 bases). V lost 5 bases to trimming and J lost 6 bases, with 17 bases between them. Looked up from germline, CDR1 is LNHDA and CDR2 is SQIVND (reference sequence). This CDR3 comprises 15 residues. In DNA, the CDR3 is TGTGCCAGTAGTCATATTTCAGGGGAGGGTCAGCCCCAGCATTTT. This translates into CASSHISGEGQPQHF.

The V gene is TRBV27, the J gene TRBJ1-5, with TRBD1 matching 9 bases. Germline trimming cut 6 bases from V and 7 bases from J; bases unmatched to any gene: 16. The germline V gene encodes CDR1 MNHEY and CDR2 SMNVEV (reference sequence). This CDR3 is built from 17 residues. The CDR3, as DNA: TGTGCCAGCAGCCTCTTAGTCCCACGGGACAGGGTACAGCCCCAGCATTTT. It translates to CASSLLVPRDRVQPQHF.

The CDR3 spells CASSSPGTGGVHFSKYNYGYTF. Here the CDR3 DNA reads TGTGCCAGCAGTTCCCCCGGGACAGGGGGTGTACACTTCTCTAAATACAACTATGGCTACACCTTC. V gene TRBV28 combines with J gene TRBJ1-2; TRBD1 matches 11 bases. The CDR3 loop spans 22 amino acids. Per the germline V gene, CDR1 is MDHEN and CDR2 is SYDVKM. V lost 4 bases to trimming and J lost 2 bases; unmatched junction nucleotides: 24.

The rearrangement links TRBV4-1 to TRBJ1-3, with D unresolved. Germline V gene lookup returns CDR1 MGHRA and CDR2 YSYEKL. The V end was cut by 4 bases, the J end by 0 bases, with 13 bases between. This CDR3 comprises 16 residues. The CDR3 bases are TGCGCCAGCAGCCCCGTTGTCACATTCTCTGGAAACACCATATATTTT. Its translation: CASSPVVTFSGNTIYF.

This chain joins TRBV4-1 and TRBJ2-7; 9 bases are shared with TRBD2. Germline values: CDR1 MGHRA, CDR2 YSYEKL. CDR3 length: 14 amino acids. J lost 2 bases, V lost 9 bases, and 8 bases had no gene match. The CDR3 bases are TGCGCCAGGAAAGGACTAGCGTCCCCCTACGAGCAGTACTTC. Translating gives CARKGLASPYEQYF.

Only a few counts were recorded for this clone. The chain uses TRBV6-5 and TRBJ1-1; 7 nucleotides align to TRBD1. Germline CDR1 is MNHEY and CDR2 is SVGAGI. This CDR3 spans 12 amino acids. The trim removed 4 bases at V and 9 bases at J, leaving 5 bases unmatched. CDR3 sequence reads: CASSSPTGQAFF. CDR3 DNA: TGTGCCAGCAGTTCCCCGACAGGGCAAGCTTTCTTT.

This clone has just a few counts. This chain uses TRBV5-4 with TRBJ2-6, with 7 nucleotides matching TRBD1. The J segment lost 1 base and the V segment lost 0 bases, leaving 7 bases of the junction unmatched. CDR3 size: 18 residues. Germline assignment: CDR1 SGHNT and CDR2 YYREEE (reference sequence). CDR3 bases: TGTGCCAGCAGCTTGGGAGGGGGCTTTGGATCTGGGGCCAACGTCCTGACTTTC. Its translation is CASSLGGGFGSGANVLTF. Drawing the rest from reference TRBV5-4 and TRBJ2-6, the complete variable domain is ETGVTQSPTHLIKTRGQQVTLRCSSQSGHNTVSWYQQALGQGPQFIFQYYREEENGRGNFPPRFSGLQFPNYSSELNVNALELDDSALYLCASSLGGGFGSGANVLTFGAGSRLTVL.

This clone has just one count. The rearrangement joins TRBV13 to TRBJ2-7; D perhaps matches TRBD1 (6 bases). CDR3 size: 14 residues. Trimming cost V 5 bases and J 1 base, with 12 bases left between them. Germline lookup yields CDR1 PRHDT and CDR2 FYEKMQ (reference sequence). CDR3 sequence: CASSLQGDSYEQYF. The CDR3 nucleotides are TGTGCCAGCAGCCTACAGGGAGATTCCTACGAGCAGTACTTC.